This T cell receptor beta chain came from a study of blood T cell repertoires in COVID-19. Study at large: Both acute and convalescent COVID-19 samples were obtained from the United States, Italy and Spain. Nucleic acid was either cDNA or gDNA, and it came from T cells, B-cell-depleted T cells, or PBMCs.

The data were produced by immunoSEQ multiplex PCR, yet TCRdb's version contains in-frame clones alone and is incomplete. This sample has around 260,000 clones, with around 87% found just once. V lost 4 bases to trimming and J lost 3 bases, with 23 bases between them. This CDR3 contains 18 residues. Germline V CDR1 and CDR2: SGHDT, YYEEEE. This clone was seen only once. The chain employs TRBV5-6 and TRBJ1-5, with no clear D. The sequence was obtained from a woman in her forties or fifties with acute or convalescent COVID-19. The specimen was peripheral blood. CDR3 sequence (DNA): TGTGCCAGCAGCGCGACCACTATGACCAGCGTTTCCAATCAGCCCCAGCATTTT. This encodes CASSATTMTSVSNQPQHF.